A single T cell receptor (beta chain) is shown here with its context. Germline-derived CDR1 and CDR2 are SGHVS and FQNEAQ. The length of the CDR3 is 15 residues. V was pared by 3 bases and J by 3 bases, with 9 bases between. The data originate from a study of blood T cell repertoires in COVID-19. About the research overall: Donors in the United States, Italy and Spain gave samples during acute or convalescent COVID-19. Nucleic acid was either cDNA or gDNA, and it came from T cells, B-cell-depleted T cells, or PBMCs.

As handled by the study authors: How many nucleated cells were present was estimated from reference gene primer amplification. Some clones are missing from TCRdb's copy, which holds only in-frame ones; the method was immunoSEQ multiplex PCR. That table furnishes V, J and clone size, whereas the DNA furnished D and trimming. The data contain about 100,000 clones, around 85% of them singletons. Sequences were obtained from peripheral blood. This clonotype was sampled from a man aged 50-60 years with active or convalescent COVID-19. The chain uses TRBV7-8 and TRBJ2-6; no reliable D call. DNA for the CDR3: TGTGCCAGCAGCTTTTCGAGGTTTGGGGCCAACGTCCTGACTTTC. It translates to CASSFSRFGANVLTF.